A single sample gave rise to the 22 T cell receptor beta chains below, sequenced in a study of cytotoxic CD8 clonotypes in ibrutinib-treated CLL. Method: immunoSEQ multiplex PCR; TCRdb's copy keeps in-frame clones and lacks some. The sample yields more than 85,000 clones, approximately 80% seen once. The material was PBMCs, obtained after 12 months of ibrutinib treatment. These receptors came from a human donor with chronic lymphocytic leukemia.

The CDR3 sequence is CASSSTVNQPQHF. CDR3 coding DNA: TGTGCCAGCAGCTCGACAGTGAATCAGCCCCAGCATTTT. The rearrangement joins TRBV5-8 to TRBJ1-5, with D perhaps matching TRBD1 (5 bases). Trimming shortened V by 3 bases and J by 4 bases, and 8 bases separated the two germline ends. Germline V gene data show CDR1 as SGHTS and CDR2 as YDEGEE. The CDR3 has 13 amino acids.

The chain combines TRBV15 with TRBJ2-7; D might be TRBD2 (5 bases). The CDR3 extends over 14 amino acids. Per the germline V gene, CDR1 is LNHNV and CDR2 is YYDKDF (reference sequence). V lost 7 bases and J lost 3, with 16 bases in between. The chain's CDR3 is CATTLERGSYEQYF. CDR3 DNA: TGTGCCACCACCCTTGAACGGGGAAGCTACGAGCAGTACTTC.

The V call is TRBV7-9, the J call TRBJ1-2; D might be TRBD1 (5 bases). This CDR3 has 16 amino acids. V was clipped by 5 bases and J by 6 bases, with 22 bases between them. Germline V gives CDR1 SEHNR, CDR2 FQNEAQ (reference sequence). In DNA form, the CDR3 reads TGTGCCAGCAGCCCCTGGGGCGAGTTGGGGTCTAATGGCTACACCTTC. Protein product: CASSPWGELGSNGYTF. The whole variable domain, filled in from reference TRBV7-9 and TRBJ1-2, reads DTGVSQNPRHKITKRGQNVTFRCDPISEHNRLYWYRQTLGQGPEFLTYFQNEAQLEKSRLLSDRFSAERPKGSFSTLEIQRTEQGDSAMYLCASSPWGELGSNGYTFGSGTRLTVV.

This rearrangement joins TRBV7-3 to TRBJ2-1, with 15 positions matching TRBD2. CDR3 length: 16 residues. Germline loops: CDR1 SGHTA, CDR2 FQGTGA. V shed 5 bases, J shed 8 bases, and the junction held 7 bases outside the gene matches. CDR3 protein: CASSRQGLAGGDEQFF. The CDR3 DNA is TGTGCCAGCAGCCGTCAGGGACTAGCGGGGGGTGATGAGCAGTTCTTC.

A few counts support this clone. The chain links TRBV18 to TRBJ2-2, with D possibly TRBD1 on 6 matching bases. The germline CDR1 and CDR2 sequences are KGHSH and LQKENI. This CDR3 region has 16 residues. V lost 4 bases and J 4 bases, leaving 16 bases between the germline ends. CDR3 nucleotides: TGTGCCAGCTCACAACAGGGCGCCTTTTCCACCGGGGAGCTGTTTTTT. It is translated as CASSQQGAFSTGELFF.

V usage is TRBV11-1 and J usage is TRBJ2-5; 9 bases are a match to TRBD1. The CDR3 runs to 15 residues. The germline V gene encodes CDR1 SGHAT and CDR2 FQDESV (reference sequence). The V and J ends lost 5 bases and 4 bases, in that order; junction bases with no gene match: 8. CDR3 sequence reads: CASSPGQGIRETQYF. DNA of the CDR3: TGTGCCAGCAGCCCGGGACAGGGAATACGAGAGACCCAGTACTTC.

This clone was seen more than once but under ten times. The gene calls are TRBV7-7 and TRBJ2-5, with D perhaps TRBD1 (5 bases). CDR1 and CDR2 (germline): SSHAT, FNYEAQ (reference sequence). CDR3 length: 14 amino acids. The V gene lost 0 bases and the J gene lost 5 bases, with 10 bases spanning the gap. CDR3 sequence: CASSLAPGIETQYF. The DNA for the CDR3 is TGTGCCAGCAGCTTAGCGCCAGGGATCGAGACCCAGTACTTC.

The chain recombines TRBV18 with TRBJ2-1; 9 nucleotides agree with TRBD1. This CDR3 has 16 residues. The germline CDR1 and CDR2 sequences are KGHSH and LQKENI. V dropped 3 bases and J dropped 5; count of bases not matched to a gene: 8. For the CDR3, the DNA is TGTGCCAGCTCACCCTTACAGGGGGCGCGGGACAATGAGCAGTTCTTC. Translating gives CASSPLQGARDNEQFF.

The chain is built from TRBV9 and TRBJ1-5; D may be TRBD1 (5 bases). The germline V gene encodes CDR1 SGDLS and CDR2 YYNGEE. There are 15 residues in the CDR3. V was trimmed by 3 bases and J by 0 bases, leaving 10 bases between them. CDR3 residues: CASSAGHNSNQPQHF. The DNA of the CDR3 is TGTGCCAGCAGCGCAGGACACAATAGCAATCAGCCCCAGCATTTT. Full variable domain (rest looked up from reference TRBV9 and TRBJ1-5): DSGVTQTPKHLITATGQRVTLRCSPRSGDLSVYWYQQSLDQGLQFLIQYYNGEERAKGNILERFSAQQFPDLHSELNLSSLELGDSALYFCASSAGHNSNQPQHFGDGTRLSIL.

This clone appeared a few times. This chain joins TRBV9 and TRBJ1-2, with D uncertain. The V and J ends lost 4 bases and 4 bases respectively, with 5 bases between them. CDR3 length: 11 residues. CDR1 is SGDLS, CDR2 YYNGEE, per germline. Here the CDR3 DNA reads TGTGCCAGCAGCAATCGCTATGGCTACACCTTC. Translated: CASSNRYGYTF. Full variable domain (rest looked up from reference TRBV9 and TRBJ1-2): DSGVTQTPKHLITATGQRVTLRCSPRSGDLSVYWYQQSLDQGLQFLIQYYNGEERAKGNILERFSAQQFPDLHSELNLSSLELGDSALYFCASSNRYGYTFGSGTRLTVV.

The chain is built from TRBV5-6 and TRBJ1-1; 8 bases are a match to TRBD1. J was trimmed by 11 bases and V by 4 bases; bases with no gene match: 10. The V gene's germline CDR1 is SGHDT and CDR2 YYEEEE. This CDR3 is 13 amino acids long. The CDR3 region has the DNA TGTGCCAGCAGCATAGGGACAGGCCCCTTGGCTTTCTTT. Translated: CASSIGTGPLAFF.

Only one count was recorded for this clone. J is TRBJ2-1 and V is TRBV6-6; 8 positions match TRBD2. The CDR3 extends over 15 amino acids. Germline trimming cut 7 bases from V and 5 bases from J; bases unmatched to any gene: 10. Germline CDR1 and CDR2: MNHNY and SVGAGI (reference sequence). The CDR3 sequence is CASTGLAPNDNEQFF. DNA of the CDR3: TGTGCCAGCACAGGACTAGCACCTAATGACAATGAGCAGTTCTTC.

V gene TRBV7-9 combines with J gene TRBJ2-5, with D possibly being TRBD2 (6 bases). CDR3 size: 15 residues. CDR1 is SEHNR and CDR2 is FQNEAQ in the germline V gene (reference sequence). Trimming took 7 bases from V and 4 from J, leaving 19 bases between them. CDR3 loop: CASTRGTTERETQYF. CDR3 nucleotide sequence: TGTGCCAGCACCCGCGGGACCACAGAACGAGAGACCCAGTACTTC.

The genes are TRBV5-1 and TRBJ2-2; no firm D call. Germline lookup yields CDR1 SGHRS and CDR2 YFSETQ. Trimming stripped 4 bases from V and 2 bases from J, with 9 bases between. CDR3 length: 14 residues. The CDR3 loop is CASSASLNTGELFF. Here the CDR3 DNA reads TGCGCCAGCAGCGCCTCTTTAAACACCGGGGAGCTGTTTTTT.

There are many counts of this clone. V is TRBV6-1 and J is TRBJ1-5; no definite D call. V lost 2 bases and J lost 7, with 12 bases in between. CDR1 is MNHNS, CDR2 SASEGT, per germline. The CDR3 is 14 amino acids. CDR3 nucleotide sequence: TGTGCCAGCAGTGAATTTAAGGGTCCGCAGCCCCAGCATTTT. As protein: CASSEFKGPQPQHF.

This rearrangement joins TRBV13 to TRBJ2-5, with D maybe TRBD2 (5 bases). CDR1 PRHDT and CDR2 FYEKMQ come from the germline V gene (reference sequence). This CDR3 contains 14 residues. V was pared by 5 bases and J by 5 bases, with 15 bases between. In nucleotides, the CDR3 is TGTGCCAGCAGCAGGAAGACTGGGGAGGAGACCCAGTACTTC. Translation gives CASSRKTGEETQYF.

This clone was counted between two and nine times. V gene TRBV7-9 combines with J gene TRBJ1-1; TRBD1 is a possible D gene (5 bases). Germline V gene data show CDR1 as SEHNR and CDR2 as FQNEAQ (reference sequence). The length of the CDR3 is 13 residues. Trimming removed 3 bases from V and 1 base from J, with 6 bases in between. CDR3 in amino acids: CASSFGGNTEAFF. CDR3 nucleotides: TGTGCCAGCAGCTTCGGGGGGAACACTGAAGCTTTCTTT.

This clone has only one observation. The rearrangement uses TRBV5-1 and TRBJ2-5, with 7 bases matching TRBD2. CDR1 is SGHRS and CDR2 is YFSETQ in the germline V gene. The J segment lost 3 bases and the V segment lost 3 bases, leaving 5 bases of the junction unmatched. CDR3 length: 14 amino acids. The DNA of the CDR3 is TGCGCCAGCAGCTCAGCGGGGATAAAAGAGACCCAGTACTTC. It specifies CASSSAGIKETQYF.

In this sample, this clone turned up once. The chain links TRBV6-1 to TRBJ2-3; D is unresolved. The length of the CDR3 is 13 residues. Trimming left V 1 base short and J 7 bases short, with 9 bases between. Germline CDR1 MNHNS, CDR2 SASEGT. CDR3 bases: TGTGCCAGCAGTGAAGGTTCGGCGCATACGCAGTATTTT. Translated, it gives CASSEGSAHTQYF.

The rearrangement uses TRBV15 and TRBJ2-1; no clear D. The length of the CDR3 is 12 residues. Germline V gene data show CDR1 as LNHNV and CDR2 as YYDKDF (reference sequence). The germline V and J ends were trimmed by 3 bases and 5 bases, with 5 bases remaining between them. CDR3 nucleotides: TGTGCCACCAGCAGGGGCGACAATGAGCAGTTCTTC. Protein product: CATSRGDNEQFF.

The rearrangement joins TRBV5-4 to TRBJ2-7; D remains ambiguous. The CDR3 runs to 14 residues. Germline V lookup: CDR1 SGHNT, CDR2 YYREEE (reference sequence). V was cut by 2 bases and J by 1 base, with 10 bases left in between. The CDR3 loop is CASSLWEKSYEQYF. The DNA for the CDR3 is TGTGCCAGCAGCTTATGGGAAAAGTCCTACGAGCAGTACTTC.

This chain connects TRBV6-4 to TRBJ2-3; maybe TRBD1 (6 bases). The germline gives CDR1 MRHNA, CDR2 SNTAGT. This CDR3 region has 14 residues. V was cut by 5 bases and J by 0 bases, with 9 bases left in between. The CDR3 sequence: CASSMTGSTDTQYF. The CDR3 coding sequence is TGTGCCAGCAGTATGACAGGAAGCACAGATACGCAGTATTTT.